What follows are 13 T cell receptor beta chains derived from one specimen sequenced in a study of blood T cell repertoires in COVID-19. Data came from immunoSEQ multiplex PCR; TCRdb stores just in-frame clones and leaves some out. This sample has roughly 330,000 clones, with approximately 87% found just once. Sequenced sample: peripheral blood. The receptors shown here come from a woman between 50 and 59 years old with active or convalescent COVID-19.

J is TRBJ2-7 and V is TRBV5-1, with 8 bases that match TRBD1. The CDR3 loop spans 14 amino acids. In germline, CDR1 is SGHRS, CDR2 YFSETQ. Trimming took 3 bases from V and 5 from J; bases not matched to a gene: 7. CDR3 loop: CASSSPGGVNEQYF. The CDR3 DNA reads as TGCGCCAGCAGCTCACCAGGGGGCGTCAACGAGCAGTACTTC.

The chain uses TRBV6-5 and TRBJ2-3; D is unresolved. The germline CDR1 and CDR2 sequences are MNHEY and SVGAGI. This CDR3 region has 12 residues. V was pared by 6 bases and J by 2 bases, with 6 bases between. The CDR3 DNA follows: TGTGCCAGCAGCCTAAACACAGATACGCAGTATTTT. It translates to CASSLNTDTQYF.

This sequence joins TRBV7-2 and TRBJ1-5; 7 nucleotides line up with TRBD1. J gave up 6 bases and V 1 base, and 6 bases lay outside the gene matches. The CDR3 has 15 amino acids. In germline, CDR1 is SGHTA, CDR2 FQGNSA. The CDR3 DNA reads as TGTGCCAGCAGCTTAGTCAGGGGGAGCGGTCAGCCCCAGCATTTT. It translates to CASSLVRGSGQPQHF.

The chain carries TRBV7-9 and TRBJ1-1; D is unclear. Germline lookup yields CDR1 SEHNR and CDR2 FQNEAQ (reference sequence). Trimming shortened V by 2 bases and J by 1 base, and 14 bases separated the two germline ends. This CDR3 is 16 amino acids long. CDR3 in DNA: TGTGCCAGCAGCTTAACGCGAGCAAAACCGAACACTGAAGCTTTCTTT. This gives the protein CASSLTRAKPNTEAFF.

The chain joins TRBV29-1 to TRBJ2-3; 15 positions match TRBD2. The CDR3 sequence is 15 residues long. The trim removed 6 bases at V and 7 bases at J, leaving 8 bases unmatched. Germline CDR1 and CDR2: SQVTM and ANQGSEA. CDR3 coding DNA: TGCAGCGTCGCCGGGACTAGCGGGAGGAGTAATACGCAGTATTTT. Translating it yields CSVAGTSGRSNTQYF.

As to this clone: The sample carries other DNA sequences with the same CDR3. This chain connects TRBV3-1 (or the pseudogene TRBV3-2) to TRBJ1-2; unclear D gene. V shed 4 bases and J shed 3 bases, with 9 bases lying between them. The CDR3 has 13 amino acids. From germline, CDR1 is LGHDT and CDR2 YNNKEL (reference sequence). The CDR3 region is CASSPTKDYGYTF. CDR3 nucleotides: TGTGCCAGCAGCCCGACTAAGGACTATGGCTACACCTTC.

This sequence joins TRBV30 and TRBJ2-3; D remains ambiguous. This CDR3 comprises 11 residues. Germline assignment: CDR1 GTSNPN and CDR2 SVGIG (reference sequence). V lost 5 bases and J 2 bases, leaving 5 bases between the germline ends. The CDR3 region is CAWDTTDTQYF. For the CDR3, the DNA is TGTGCCTGGGACACCACAGATACGCAGTATTTT.

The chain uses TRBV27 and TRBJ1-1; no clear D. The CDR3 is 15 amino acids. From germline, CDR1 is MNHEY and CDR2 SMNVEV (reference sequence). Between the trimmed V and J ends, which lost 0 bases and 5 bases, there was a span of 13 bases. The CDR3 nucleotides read TGTGCCAGCAGTTTATCGACGTGGGGAGGGACTGAAGCTTTCTTT. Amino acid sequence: CASSLSTWGGTEAFF.

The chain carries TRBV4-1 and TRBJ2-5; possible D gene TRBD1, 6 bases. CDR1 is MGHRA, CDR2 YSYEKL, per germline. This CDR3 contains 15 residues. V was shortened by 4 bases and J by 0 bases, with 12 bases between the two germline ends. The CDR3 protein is CASSLDSINQETQYF. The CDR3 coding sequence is TGCGCCAGCAGCCTGGACAGCATAAACCAAGAGACCCAGTACTTC.

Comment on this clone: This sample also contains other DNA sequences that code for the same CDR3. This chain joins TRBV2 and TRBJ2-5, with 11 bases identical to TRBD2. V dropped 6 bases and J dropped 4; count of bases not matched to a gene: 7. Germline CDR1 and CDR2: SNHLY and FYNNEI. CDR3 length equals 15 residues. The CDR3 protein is CASRVSGGAGETQYF. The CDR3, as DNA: TGTGCCAGCAGAGTTAGCGGGGGGGCCGGAGAGACCCAGTACTTC.

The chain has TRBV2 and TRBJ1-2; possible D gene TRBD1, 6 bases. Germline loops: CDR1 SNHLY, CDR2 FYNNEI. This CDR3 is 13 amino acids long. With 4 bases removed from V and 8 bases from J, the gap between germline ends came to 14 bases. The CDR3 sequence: CASSGAAGQGYTF. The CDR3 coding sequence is TGTGCCAGCAGTGGAGCAGCAGGACAGGGCTACACCTTC.

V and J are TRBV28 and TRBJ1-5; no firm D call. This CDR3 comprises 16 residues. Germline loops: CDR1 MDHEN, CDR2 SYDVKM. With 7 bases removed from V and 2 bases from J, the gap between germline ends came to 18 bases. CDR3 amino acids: CASTIRTLRRNQPQHF. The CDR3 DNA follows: TGTGCCAGCACCATCAGGACTCTTAGGCGCAATCAGCCCCAGCATTTT. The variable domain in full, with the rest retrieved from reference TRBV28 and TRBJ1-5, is DVKVTQSSRYLVKRTGEKVFLECVQDMDHENMFWYRQDPGLGLRLIYFSYDVKMKEKGDIPEGYSVSREKKERFSLILESASTNQTSMYLCASTIRTLRRNQPQHFGDGTRLSIL.

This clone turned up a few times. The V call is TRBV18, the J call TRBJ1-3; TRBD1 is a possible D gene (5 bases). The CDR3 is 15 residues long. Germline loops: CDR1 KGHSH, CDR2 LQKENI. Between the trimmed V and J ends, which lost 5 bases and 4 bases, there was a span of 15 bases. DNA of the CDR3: TGTGCCAGCTCATCCTCCAGTCAGGGAGGAAACACCATATATTTT. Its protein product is CASSSSSQGGNTIYF.